Sequencing of this T cell receptor (beta chain) was carried out in a study of blood T cell repertoires in COVID-19. The wider study: The United States, Italy and Spain supplied acute and convalescent COVID-19 samples. PBMCs, B-cell-depleted T cells, or T cells were the source of the cDNA or gDNA that made up the material.

This CDR3 spans 14 amino acids. Germline-derived CDR1 and CDR2 are SNHLY and FYNNEI. The V gene end was trimmed by 8 bases and the J gene end by 4 bases; junction bases not matched to a gene: 10. Original data processing: The authors estimated nucleated cell counts from reference gene primer amplification. The protocol was immunoSEQ multiplex PCR, while the TCRdb copy is restricted to in-frame clones and leaves out a portion. The V and J calls and clone size are taken from that table; D and trimming were inferred from the DNA. The table records about 240,000 clones, roughly 83% of them present only once.

Sequenced: peripheral blood. This chain uses TRBV2 with TRBJ2-5; 7 bases match TRBD1. This receptor was obtained from a woman older than 75 with acute or convalescent COVID-19. The CDR3 coding sequence is TGTGCCAGCGGCTTCGTGGGGGACAGAGAGACCCAGTACTTC. This gives the protein CASGFVGDRETQYF.